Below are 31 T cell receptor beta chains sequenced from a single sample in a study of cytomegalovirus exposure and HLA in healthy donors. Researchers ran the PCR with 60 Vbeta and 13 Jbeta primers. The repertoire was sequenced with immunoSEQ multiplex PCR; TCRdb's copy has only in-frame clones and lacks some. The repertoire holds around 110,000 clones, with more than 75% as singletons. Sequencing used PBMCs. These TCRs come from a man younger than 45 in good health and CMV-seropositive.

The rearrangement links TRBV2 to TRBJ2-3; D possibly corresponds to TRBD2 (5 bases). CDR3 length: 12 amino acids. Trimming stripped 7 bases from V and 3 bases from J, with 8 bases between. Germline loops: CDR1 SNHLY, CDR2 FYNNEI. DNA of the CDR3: TGTGCCAGCATGGGAGTAACAGATACGCAGTATTTT. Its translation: CASMGVTDTQYF.

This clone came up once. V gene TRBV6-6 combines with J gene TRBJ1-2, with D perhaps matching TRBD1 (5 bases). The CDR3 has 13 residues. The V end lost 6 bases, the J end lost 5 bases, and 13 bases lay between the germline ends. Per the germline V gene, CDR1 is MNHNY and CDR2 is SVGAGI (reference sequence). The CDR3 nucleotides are TGTGCCAGCAGCCTCAGGGTTTTATATGGCTACACCTTC. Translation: CASSLRVLYGYTF.

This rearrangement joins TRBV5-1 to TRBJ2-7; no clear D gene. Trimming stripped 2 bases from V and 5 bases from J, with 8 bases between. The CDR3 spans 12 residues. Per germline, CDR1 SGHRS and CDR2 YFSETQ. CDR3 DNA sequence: TGCGCCAGCAGCTTTGAGCGCAACGAGCAGTACTTC. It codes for CASSFERNEQYF. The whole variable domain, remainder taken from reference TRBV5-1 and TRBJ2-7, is KAGVTQTPRYLIKTRGQQVTLSCSPISGHRSVSWYQQTPGQGLQFLFEYFSETQRNKGNFPGRFSGRQFSNSRSEMNVSTLELGDSALYLCASSFERNEQYFGPGTRLTVT.

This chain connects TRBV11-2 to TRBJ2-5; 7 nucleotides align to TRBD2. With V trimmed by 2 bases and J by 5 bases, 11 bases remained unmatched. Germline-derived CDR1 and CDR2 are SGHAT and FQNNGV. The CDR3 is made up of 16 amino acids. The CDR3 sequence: CASSLHVGGWEETQYF. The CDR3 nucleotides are TGTGCCAGCAGCTTACACGTGGGGGGGTGGGAGGAGACCCAGTACTTC.

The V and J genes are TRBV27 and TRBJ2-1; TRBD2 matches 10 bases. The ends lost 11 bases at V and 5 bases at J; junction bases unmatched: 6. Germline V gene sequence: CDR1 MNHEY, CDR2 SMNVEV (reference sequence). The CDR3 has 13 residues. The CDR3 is CAASGGDHNEQFF. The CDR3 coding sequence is TGTGCCGCGAGCGGGGGGGACCACAATGAGCAGTTCTTC.

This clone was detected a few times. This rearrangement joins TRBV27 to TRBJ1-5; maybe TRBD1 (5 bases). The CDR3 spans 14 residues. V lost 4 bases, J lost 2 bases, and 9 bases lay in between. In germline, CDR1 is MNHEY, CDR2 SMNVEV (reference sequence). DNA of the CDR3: TGTGCCAGCAGTTCATTGACAGGCAATCAGCCCCAGCATTTT. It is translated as CASSSLTGNQPQHF.

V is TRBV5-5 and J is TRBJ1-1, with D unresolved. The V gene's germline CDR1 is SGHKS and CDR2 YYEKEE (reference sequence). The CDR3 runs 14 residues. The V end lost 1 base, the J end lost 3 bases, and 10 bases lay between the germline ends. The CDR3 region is CASSLTLKDTEAFF. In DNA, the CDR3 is TGTGCCAGCAGCTTGACACTAAAGGACACTGAAGCTTTCTTT.

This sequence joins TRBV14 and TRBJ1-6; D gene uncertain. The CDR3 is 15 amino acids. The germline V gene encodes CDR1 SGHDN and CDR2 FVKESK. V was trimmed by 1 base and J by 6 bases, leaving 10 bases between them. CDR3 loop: CASSQAGEVNSPLHF. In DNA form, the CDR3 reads TGTGCCAGCAGCCAAGCCGGGGAGGTTAATTCACCCCTCCACTTT.

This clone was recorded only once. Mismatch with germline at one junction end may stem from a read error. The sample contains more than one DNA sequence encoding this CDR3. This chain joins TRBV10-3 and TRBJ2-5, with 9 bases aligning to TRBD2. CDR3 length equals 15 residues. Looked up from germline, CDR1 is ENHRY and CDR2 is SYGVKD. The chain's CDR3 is CAISESPSGEETQYF. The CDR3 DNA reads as TGCGCCATCAGTGAGTCACCTAGCGGGGAAGAGACCCAGTACTTC.

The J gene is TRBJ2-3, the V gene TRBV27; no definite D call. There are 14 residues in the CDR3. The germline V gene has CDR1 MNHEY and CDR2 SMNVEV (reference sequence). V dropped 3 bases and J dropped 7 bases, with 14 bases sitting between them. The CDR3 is CASSFSLPSNTQYF. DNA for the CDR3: TGTGCCAGCAGTTTTTCACTGCCCTCGAATACGCAGTATTTT.

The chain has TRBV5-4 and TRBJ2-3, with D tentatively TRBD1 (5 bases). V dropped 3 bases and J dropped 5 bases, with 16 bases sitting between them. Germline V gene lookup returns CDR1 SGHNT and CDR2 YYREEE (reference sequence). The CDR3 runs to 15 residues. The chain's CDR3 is CASSWGGSPRDTQYF. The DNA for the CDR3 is TGTGCCAGCAGCTGGGGCGGATCCCCACGAGATACGCAGTATTTT.

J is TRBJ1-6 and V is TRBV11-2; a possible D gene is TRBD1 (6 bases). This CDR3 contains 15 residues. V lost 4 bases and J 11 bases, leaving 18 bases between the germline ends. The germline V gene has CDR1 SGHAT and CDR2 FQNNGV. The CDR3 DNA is TGTGCCAGCAGCTCGGGAACAGGGCTACAGACACCCCTCCACTTT. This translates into CASSSGTGLQTPLHF.

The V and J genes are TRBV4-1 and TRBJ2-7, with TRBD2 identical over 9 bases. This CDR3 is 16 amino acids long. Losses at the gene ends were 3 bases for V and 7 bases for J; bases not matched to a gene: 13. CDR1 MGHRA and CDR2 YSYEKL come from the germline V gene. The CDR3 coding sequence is TGCGCCAGCAGCCAGGAATTGGGGACTAGCAATTGGGAGCAGTACTTC. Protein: CASSQELGTSNWEQYF.

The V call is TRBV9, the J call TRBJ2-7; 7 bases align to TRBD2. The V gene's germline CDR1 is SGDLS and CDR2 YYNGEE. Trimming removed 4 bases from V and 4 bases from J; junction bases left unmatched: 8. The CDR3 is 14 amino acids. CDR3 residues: CASSPAGYGYEQYF. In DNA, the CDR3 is TGTGCCAGCAGCCCAGCGGGGTACGGGTACGAGCAGTACTTC. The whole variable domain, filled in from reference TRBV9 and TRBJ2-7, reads DSGVTQTPKHLITATGQRVTLRCSPRSGDLSVYWYQQSLDQGLQFLIQYYNGEERAKGNILERFSAQQFPDLHSELNLSSLELGDSALYFCASSPAGYGYEQYFGPGTRLTVT.

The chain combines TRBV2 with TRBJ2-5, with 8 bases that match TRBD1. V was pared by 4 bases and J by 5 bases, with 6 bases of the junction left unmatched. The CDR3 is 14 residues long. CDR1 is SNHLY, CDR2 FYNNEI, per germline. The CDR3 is CASSVQGGLETQYF. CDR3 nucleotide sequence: TGTGCCAGCAGTGTACAGGGGGGATTGGAGACCCAGTACTTC.

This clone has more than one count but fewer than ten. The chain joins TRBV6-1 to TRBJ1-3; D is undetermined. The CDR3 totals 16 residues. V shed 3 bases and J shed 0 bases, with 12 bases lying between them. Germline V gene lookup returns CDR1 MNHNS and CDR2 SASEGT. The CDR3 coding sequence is TGTGCCAGCAGTGATTCCCCCGCGGGCTCTGGAAACACCATATATTTT. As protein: CASSDSPAGSGNTIYF.

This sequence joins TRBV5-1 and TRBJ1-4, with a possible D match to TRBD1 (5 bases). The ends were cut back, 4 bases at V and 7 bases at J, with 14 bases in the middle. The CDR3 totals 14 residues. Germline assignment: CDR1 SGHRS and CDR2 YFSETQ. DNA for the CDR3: TGCGCCAGCAGCCCCCCAGGGTTCGGTGAAAAACTGTTTTTT. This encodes CASSPPGFGEKLFF.

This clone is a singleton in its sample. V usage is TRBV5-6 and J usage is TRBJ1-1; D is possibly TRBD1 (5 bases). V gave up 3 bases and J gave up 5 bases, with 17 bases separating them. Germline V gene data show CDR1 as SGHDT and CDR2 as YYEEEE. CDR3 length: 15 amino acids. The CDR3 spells CASSSGGVGPTEAFF. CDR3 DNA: TGTGCCAGCAGCTCGGGGGGGGTGGGCCCGACTGAAGCTTTCTTT.

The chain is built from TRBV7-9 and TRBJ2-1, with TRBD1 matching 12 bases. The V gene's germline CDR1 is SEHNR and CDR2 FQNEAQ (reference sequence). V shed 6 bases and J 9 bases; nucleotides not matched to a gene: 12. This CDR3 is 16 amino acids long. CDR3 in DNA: TGTGCCAGCAGTCGGAAACCGGGACAGGGGGCGCGTGAGCAGTTCTTC. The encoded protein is CASSRKPGQGAREQFF.

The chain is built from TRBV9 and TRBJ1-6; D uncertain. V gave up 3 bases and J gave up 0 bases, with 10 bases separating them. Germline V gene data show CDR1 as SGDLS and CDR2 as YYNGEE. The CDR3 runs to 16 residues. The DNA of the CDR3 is TGTGCCAGCAGCGCGAAAGAGAGCTCCTATAATTCACCCCTCCACTTT. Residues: CASSAKESSYNSPLHF.

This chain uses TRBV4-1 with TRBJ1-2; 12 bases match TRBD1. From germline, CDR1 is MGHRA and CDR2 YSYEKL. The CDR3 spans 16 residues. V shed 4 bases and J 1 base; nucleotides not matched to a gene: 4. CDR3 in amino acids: CASSPGQGAGNYGYTF. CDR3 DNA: TGCGCCAGCAGCCCGGGACAGGGGGCAGGTAACTATGGCTACACCTTC.

The CDR3 region is CASRNDRVRAEAFF. CDR3 nucleotides: TGTGCCAGCAGAAACGACAGGGTAAGGGCCGAAGCTTTCTTT. The chain has TRBV6-1 and TRBJ1-1; 7 bases fit TRBD1. The CDR3 consists of 14 residues. The germline CDR1 and CDR2 sequences are MNHNS and SASEGT. V was clipped by 6 bases and J by 8 bases; unmatched bases: 12.

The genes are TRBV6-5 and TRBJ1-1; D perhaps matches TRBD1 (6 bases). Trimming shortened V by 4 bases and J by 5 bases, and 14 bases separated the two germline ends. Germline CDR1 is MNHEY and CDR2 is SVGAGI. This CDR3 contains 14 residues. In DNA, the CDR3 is TGTGCCAGCAGTTCTTTCAGGGGAATTACTGAAGCTTTCTTT. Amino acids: CASSSFRGITEAFF.

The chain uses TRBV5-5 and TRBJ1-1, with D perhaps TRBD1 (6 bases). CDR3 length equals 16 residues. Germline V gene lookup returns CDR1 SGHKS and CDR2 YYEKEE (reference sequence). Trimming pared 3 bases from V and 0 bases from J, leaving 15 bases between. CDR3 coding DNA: TGTGCCAGCAGCTGGGGGTGGACAGCCCTGAACACTGAAGCTTTCTTT. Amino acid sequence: CASSWGWTALNTEAFF.

The DNA for the CDR3 is TGTGCCAGTAGTATTACTCATACGACCTACGAGCAGTACTTC. Translation: CASSITHTTYEQYF. The rearrangement joins TRBV19 to TRBJ2-7, with no clear D. The V gene's germline CDR1 is LNHDA and CDR2 SQIVND (reference sequence). Trimming pared 3 bases from V and 2 bases from J, leaving 11 bases between. CDR3 length equals 14 residues.

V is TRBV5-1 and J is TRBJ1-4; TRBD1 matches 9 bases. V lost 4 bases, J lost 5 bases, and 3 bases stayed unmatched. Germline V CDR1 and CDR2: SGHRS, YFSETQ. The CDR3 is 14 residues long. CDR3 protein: CASSAGQGNEKLFF. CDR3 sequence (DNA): TGCGCCAGCAGCGCGGGACAGGGAAATGAAAAACTGTTTTTT.

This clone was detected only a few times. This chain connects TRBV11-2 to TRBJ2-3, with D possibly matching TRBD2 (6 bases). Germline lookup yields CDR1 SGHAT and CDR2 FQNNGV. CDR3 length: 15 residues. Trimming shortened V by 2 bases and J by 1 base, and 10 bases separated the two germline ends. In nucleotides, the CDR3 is TGTGCCAGCAGCTTAAATAGCGGAGGCACAGATACGCAGTATTTT. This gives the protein CASSLNSGGTDTQYF. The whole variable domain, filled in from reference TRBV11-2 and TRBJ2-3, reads EAGVAQSPRYKIIEKRQSVAFWCNPISGHATLYWYQQILGQGPKLLIQFQNNGVVDDSQLPKDRFSAERLKGVDSTLKIQPAKLEDSAVYLCASSLNSGGTDTQYFGPGTRLTVL.

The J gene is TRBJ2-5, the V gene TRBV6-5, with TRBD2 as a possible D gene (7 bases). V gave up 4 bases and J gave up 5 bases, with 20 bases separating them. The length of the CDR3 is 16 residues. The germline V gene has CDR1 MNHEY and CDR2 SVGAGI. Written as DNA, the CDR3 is TGTGCCAGCAGTTCTCCTCGTGGGGGGGGGCGTGAGACCCAGTACTTC. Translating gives CASSSPRGGGRETQYF.

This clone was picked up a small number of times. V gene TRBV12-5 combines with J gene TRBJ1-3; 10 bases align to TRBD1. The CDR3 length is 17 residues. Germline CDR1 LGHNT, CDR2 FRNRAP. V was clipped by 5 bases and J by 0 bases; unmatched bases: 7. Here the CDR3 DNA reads TGTGCTAGTGGTGATGGACAGGGGGAAATCTCTGGAAACACCATATATTTT. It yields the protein CASGDGQGEISGNTIYF.

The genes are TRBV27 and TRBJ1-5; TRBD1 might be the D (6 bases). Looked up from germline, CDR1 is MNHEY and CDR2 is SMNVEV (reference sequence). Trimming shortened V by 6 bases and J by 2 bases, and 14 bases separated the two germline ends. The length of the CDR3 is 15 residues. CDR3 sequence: CASSLQGSGNQPQHF. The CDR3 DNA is TGTGCCAGCAGCCTACAGGGTTCGGGCAATCAGCCCCAGCATTTT.

In DNA form, the CDR3 reads TGTGCCAGCTCACCCCCCGGGACAGGGGAGGTGTTCTTC. As protein: CASSPPGTGEVFF. J is TRBJ2-1 and V is TRBV18; 10 bases agree with TRBD1. V was pared by 3 bases and J by 15 bases, with 8 bases of the junction left unmatched. From germline, CDR1 is KGHSH and CDR2 LQKENI. The CDR3 loop spans 13 amino acids.